This is a list of T cell receptor beta chains from one sample in a study of T cells in Graves' hyperthyroidism and ophthalmopathy. Using its own MiXCR run on the multiplex PCR reads, TCRdb lists one record per CDR3 protein. The data show under 550,000 distinct CDR3 sequences, with roughly 13% seen just once and about 4.9% held by the top ten. The material sequenced was blood. These receptors were obtained from a woman aged 18-30 years with Graves' hyperthyroidism. Each CDR3 is given with its conserved first and last residue. A D gene is named only where the DNA matches it firmly. Expanded clones get a size class; other rows say once, few or many, or leave the size out.

>14|many|TRBV28|TRBD1|TRBJ1-2
CASRRDRGRLGYTF
TGTGCCAGCCGCCGGGACAGGGGGCGCTTGGGCTACACCTTC
>13|many|TRBV20-1|TRBD2|TRBJ2-1
CSGTSGRAWEQFF
TGCAGTGGGACTAGCGGGAGGGCATGGGAGCAGTTCTTC
>16|NA|TRBV3-1|NA|TRBJ1-3
CASSVRGRSSGNTIYF
TGTGCCAGCAGCGTTCGGGGCCGGAGCTCTGGAAACACCATATATTTT
>16|NA|TRBV20-1|NA|TRBJ2-3
CSAWGLAPIRTDTQYF
TGCAGTGCTTGGGGACTTGCGCCTATTCGCACAGATACGCAGTATTTT
>16|few|TRBV14|TRBD1|TRBJ2-1
CASSVRQGASYNEQFF
TGTGCCAGCAGCGTCCGACAGGGGGCTTCCTACAATGAGCAGTTCTTC
>14|many|TRBV20-1|TRBD1|TRBJ2-7
CSARDRGQGDEQYF
TGCAGTGCTAGAGATAGGGGACAGGGGGACGAGCAGTACTTC
>16|NA|TRBV7-7|NA|TRBJ2-7
CASAEPQRAYSYEQYF
TGTGCTAGCGCGGAGCCACAGCGGGCCTACTCCTACGAGCAGTACTTC
>19|NA|TRBV27|NA|TRBJ2-1
CASSLRTTPLLSSYNEQFF
TGTGCCAGCAGTCTCCGGACAACTCCTCTACTCAGCTCCTACAATGAGCAGTTCTTC
>16|NA|TRBV20-1|NA|TRBJ2-3
CSAPPATPQVADTQYF
TGCAGTGCTCCCCCCGCGACACCCCAGGTGGCAGATACGCAGTATTTT
>12|NA|TRBV5-1|NA|TRBJ2-7
CASSFSEGEQYF
TGCGCCAGCAGCTTTTCTGAGGGCGAGCAGTACTTC
>13|many|TRBV7-2|NA|TRBJ2-5
CASSLTTAETQYF
TGTGCCAGCAGCTTAACGACAGCCGAGACCCAGTACTTC
>15|few|TRBV10-3|TRBD1|TRBJ2-2
CAISVRTGGTGELFF
TGTGCCATCAGTGTCAGGACAGGGGGCACCGGGGAGCTGTTTTTT
>14|many|TRBV2|NA|TRBJ2-5
CASSGFGGGETQYF
TGTGCCAGCAGTGGTTTCGGCGGTGGGGAGACCCAGTACTTC
>15|few|TRBV10-3|TRBD1|TRBJ2-7
CAISAGQGLSYEQYF
TGTGCCATCAGTGCCGGACAGGGGCTCTCCTACGAGCAGTACTTC
>16|NA|TRBV15|NA|TRBJ2-2
CATSRGSQGNTGELFF
TGTGCCACCAGCAGGGGGTCCCAGGGGAACACCGGGGAGCTGTTTTTT